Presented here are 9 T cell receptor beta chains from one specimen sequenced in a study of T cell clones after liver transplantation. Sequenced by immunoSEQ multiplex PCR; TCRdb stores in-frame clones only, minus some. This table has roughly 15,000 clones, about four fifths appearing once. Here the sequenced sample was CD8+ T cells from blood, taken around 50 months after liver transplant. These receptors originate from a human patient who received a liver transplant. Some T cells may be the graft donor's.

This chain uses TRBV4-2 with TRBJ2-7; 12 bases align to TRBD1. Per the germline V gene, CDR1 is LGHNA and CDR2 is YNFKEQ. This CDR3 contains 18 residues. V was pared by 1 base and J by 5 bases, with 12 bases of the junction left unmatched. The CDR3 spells CASSQGGSGTGGFHEQYF. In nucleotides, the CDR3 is TGTGCCAGCAGCCAAGGAGGCTCGGGGACAGGGGGCTTCCACGAGCAGTACTTC.

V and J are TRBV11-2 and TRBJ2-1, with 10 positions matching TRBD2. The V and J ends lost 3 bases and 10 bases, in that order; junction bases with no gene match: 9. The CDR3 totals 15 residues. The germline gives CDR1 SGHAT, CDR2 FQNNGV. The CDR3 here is CASSFRPSGSGEQFF. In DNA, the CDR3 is TGTGCCAGCAGCTTTCGCCCTAGCGGGAGCGGGGAGCAGTTCTTC.

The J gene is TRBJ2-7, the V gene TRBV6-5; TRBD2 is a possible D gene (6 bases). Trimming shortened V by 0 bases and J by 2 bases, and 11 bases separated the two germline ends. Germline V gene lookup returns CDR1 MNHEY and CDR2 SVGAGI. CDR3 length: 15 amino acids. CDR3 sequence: CASSYSPGLPYEQYF. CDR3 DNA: TGTGCCAGCAGTTACTCCCCGGGACTTCCCTACGAGCAGTACTTC.

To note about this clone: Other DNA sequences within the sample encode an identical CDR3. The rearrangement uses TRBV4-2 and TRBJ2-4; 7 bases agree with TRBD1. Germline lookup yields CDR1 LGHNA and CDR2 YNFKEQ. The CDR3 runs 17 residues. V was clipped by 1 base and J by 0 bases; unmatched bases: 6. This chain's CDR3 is CASSQVDRLLAKNIQYF. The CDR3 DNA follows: TGTGCCAGCAGCCAAGTGGACAGGCTACTAGCCAAAAACATTCAGTACTTC.

CDR3 coding DNA: TGCGCCAGCAGCCAAGATCAGACAGGAGCCAGATCACCCCTCCACTTT. It yields the protein CASSQDQTGARSPLHF. The genes are TRBV4-1 and TRBJ1-6; D is possibly TRBD1 (6 bases). The CDR3 is 16 amino acids. Germline loops: CDR1 MGHRA, CDR2 YSYEKL. Trimming pared 0 bases from V and 10 bases from J, leaving 16 bases between.

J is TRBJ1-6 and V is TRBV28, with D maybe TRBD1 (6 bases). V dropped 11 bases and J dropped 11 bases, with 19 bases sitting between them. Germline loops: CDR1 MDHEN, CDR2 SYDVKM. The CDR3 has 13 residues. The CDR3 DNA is TGTGCCGCGGGGTATAGGGGGAGTCCACCCCTCCACTTT. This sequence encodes CAAGYRGSPPLHF.

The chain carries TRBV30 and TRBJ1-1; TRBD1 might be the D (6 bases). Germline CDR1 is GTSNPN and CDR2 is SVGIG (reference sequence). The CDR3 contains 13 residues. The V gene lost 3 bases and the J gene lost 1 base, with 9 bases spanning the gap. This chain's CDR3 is CAWRMTGNTEAFF. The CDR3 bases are TGTGCCTGGAGGATGACAGGGAACACTGAAGCTTTCTTT.

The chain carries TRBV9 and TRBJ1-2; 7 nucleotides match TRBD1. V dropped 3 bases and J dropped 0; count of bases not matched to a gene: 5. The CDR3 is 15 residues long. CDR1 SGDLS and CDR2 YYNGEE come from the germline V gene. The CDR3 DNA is TGTGCCAGCAGCGGCAGAGACAGGGCTAACTATGGCTACACCTTC. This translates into CASSGRDRANYGYTF.

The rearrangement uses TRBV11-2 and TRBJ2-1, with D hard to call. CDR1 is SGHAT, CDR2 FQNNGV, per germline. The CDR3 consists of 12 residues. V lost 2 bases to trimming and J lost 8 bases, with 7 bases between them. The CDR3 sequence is CASSLWTDEQFF. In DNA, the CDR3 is TGTGCCAGCAGCTTATGGACGGATGAGCAGTTCTTC.